This T cell receptor (beta chain) was captured by sequencing in a study of cytomegalovirus exposure and HLA in healthy donors. At the level of the study: Prior work identified around 110 million unique TCR beta sequences in some 200 million T cells.

V was pared by 2 bases and J by 0 bases, with 4 bases of the junction left unmatched. Per germline, CDR1 KGHSH and CDR2 LQKENI. CDR3 length equals 15 residues. Comments on this clone: This same CDR3 is encoded by further DNA sequences in the sample.

The PCR had 60 Vbeta and 13 Jbeta primers. The protocol was immunoSEQ multiplex PCR, while the TCRdb copy is restricted to in-frame clones and leaves out a portion. The repertoire holds 130,000 or so clones, with roughly three quarters as singletons. This chain uses TRBV18 with TRBJ2-7, with TRBD1 matching over 7 bases. The TCR was taken from a middle-aged woman in good health and CMV-seronegative. Sequenced sample: PBMCs. CDR3 nucleotide sequence: TGTGCCAGCTCACCAAGACAGGGTAGCTCCTACGAGCAGTACTTC. This gives the protein CASSPRQGSSYEQYF.